This T cell receptor beta chain was retrieved from a study of human T cells and chemical hapten exposure (TCRdb year 2021). Describing the broader study: For sensitization, 2% DPC in acetone was applied to an approximately 2 cm by approximately 2 cm area of upper inner arm skin. Weekly therapeutic DPC doses were additionally applied to the scalp of patients throughout the roughly 25-week study period. Patch testing was performed on the upper back with Finn chambers containing 0.01% DPC, and the patch tests were scored after 6 days according to International Contact Dermatitis Research Group standards. The patient cohort, mostly female, included alopecia areata with under or over 50% scalp involvement, alopecia totalis and alopecia universalis. Libraries were pooled for sequencing, and variation in per-sample TCR yields was attributed mainly to small differences in library volumes within the pool. In alopecia patients, the study followed how the peripheral blood TCR repertoire changed in vivo over primary and secondary sensitization to diphenylcyclopropenone (DPC), a hapten. Patient blood was sampled pre-sensitization (week 0) and at 2, 6 and about 24 weeks after DPC sensitization. Blood for TCR sequencing was provided by twenty-nine alopecia patients at one to four time points (pre-sensitization, 2, 6 and 24 weeks). Beyond this particular receptor, the publication reports: After repeated subsampling, changes were observed in the strength of the expansion versus patch-test correlation and in the threshold at which the correlation became significant. All patients had alopecia, a presumed autoimmune disease, so their immune response might differ from that of healthy individuals. No change with DPC sensitization was found in the number of TCRs above 1 in 1000 frequency, and no evidence of global repertoire structure alterations was found. Significantly more large CDR3 similarity clusters were formed by expanded TCRs than by pre-sensitization or healthy control sets, consistent with antigen-driven responses. A positive correlation was found between the number of PT1 expanded TCRs and patch test score, with significance reached at thresholds 8, 16 and 32 but not 4.

Read against the paper, the sample's time point label means: patch test 1, 2 weeks after DPC sensitization. The sample's treatment or condition, from its label and the paper: therapeutic diphenylcyclopropenone sensitization with weekly scalp DPC. At each patch-test visit, blood was drawn before the patch test was applied. Patients were considered eligible if aged 18 to 70, diagnosed with alopecia and deemed suitable for DPC therapy, and patients were excluded if pregnant. Total RNA was extracted from unfractionated whole blood that had been collected in Tempus Blood RNA tubes. Notes on this clonotype: Its antigen has not been determined. One base away there is no much larger clone; base qualities are not given.

The CDR3, cysteine through phenylalanine, is 11 amino acids long. The kept DNA is CDR3 alone, 33 bases in frame from the first base. Via the germline V gene, CDR1 is ENHRY and CDR2 SYGVKD. Relative to germline, V is 8 bases shorter and J is 5 bases shorter, with 9 bases between their ends. The receptor library was made with RACE. The instrument was a NextSeq 500. Library preparation attached unique molecular identifiers to individual cDNA molecules for quantitative, reproducible TCR counting. Both TCR alpha and TCR beta chains were sequenced from each blood RNA sample. On the study's bioinformatics: Samples had a median of 95,638 TCRs, with a range from roughly 20,000 to 690,600. V, J and CDR3 annotation of the TCR reads was performed with the Decombinator software suite. To make PS versus PT1 abundance plots, every sample was subsampled to the same number of TCRs (28,000). Expanded TCRs were defined as absent before sensitization and observed at least eight times at the 2-week time point. Using fastp trimming at Q25 and MiXCR clonotype assembly, TCRdb reanalyzed the public sequencing data and kept in-frame beta chains. Each entry is one CDR3 protein sequence, shown with its most common DNA and genes. The V and J calls reflect TCRdb's pipeline rather than the authors' work. The sample table holds 300,000 to 350,000 distinct CDR3 sequences, of which roughly 6.9% were seen once. Approximately 8% of the sample lies in the top ten.

The sequence derives from a woman between 18 and 30 years old with alopecia areata. Some clones in this sample may be carry-over from other donors' samples. The chain couples TRBV10-3 to TRBJ1-1; no D gene can be assigned with confidence. Specimen: whole blood, collected in connection with sensitization to the hapten diphenylcyclopropenone (DPC). The base sequence is TGTGCCATCGCCACGGGGACTGAAGCTTTCTTT. Translated, this gives CAIATGTEAFF.